The rows below give T cell receptor beta chains drawn from one sample of a study of T cell responses to AZD1222 COVID-19 vaccine. The data were produced by immunoSEQ multiplex PCR, yet TCRdb's version contains in-frame clones alone and is incomplete. The sample holds around 170,000 clones, 90% seen once. The source material was peripheral blood, sampled on day 0 of AZD1222 vaccination. The origin of the receptors is an adult in good health. The CDR3 runs from the conserved cysteine through the conserved F or W. The D gene is left open where the match is weak. Size tells how often a clone was seen (once, few, many) or the class of an expanded clone, and some rows leave it out.

size	V	D	J	length	DNA	CDR3
-	TRBV5-5	TRBD1	TRBJ1-6	14	TGTGCCAGCAGTCAGACAGGGTTTAATTCACCCCTCCACTTT	CASSQTGFNSPLHF
-	TRBV7-9	TRBD1	TRBJ1-2	15	TGTGCCAGCAGCTTAGCGACTTGGACAGGGGATGGCTACACCTTC	CASSLATWTGDGYTF
-	TRBV11-2	TRBD1	TRBJ2-1	15	TGTGCCAGCGAGACTGGACAGGGGATCTACAATGAGCAGTTCTTC	CASETGQGIYNEQFF
-	TRBV7-3	-	TRBJ1-5	13	TGTGCCAGCAGCTCCAGTAGCAATCAGCCCCAGCATTTT	CASSSSSNQPQHF
-	TRBV2	-	TRBJ1-6	20	TGTGCCAGCAGTGAAGGTGGTTTGGGCAGGCTAGGGTCCTATAATTCACCCCTCCACTTT	CASSEGGLGRLGSYNSPLHF
-	TRBV5-6	-	TRBJ1-6	16	TGTGCCAGCAGGCCCGCGGGGCCCCGTAGTAATTCACCCCTCCACTTT	CASRPAGPRSNSPLHF
-	TRBV6-2/TRBV6-3	-	TRBJ1-2	12	TGTGCCAGCAGCCAACGTGGGGGCGGCTACACCTTC	CASSQRGGGYTF
once	TRBV9	TRBD2	TRBJ2-3	17	TGTGCCAGCAGCGTAGAACCCCTAGCGGGGGGGCGAGATACGCAGTATTTT	CASSVEPLAGGRDTQYF
-	TRBV14	TRBD2	TRBJ2-1	15	TGTGCCAGCAGATTAGCGGGGGGGCCTCATATTGAGCAGTTCTTC	CASRLAGGPHIEQFF
-	TRBV9	-	TRBJ1-5	15	TGTGCCAGCAGCGCATCCGAGGGGGGCTATCAGCCCCAGCATTTT	CASSASEGGYQPQHF
-	TRBV4-1	TRBD1	TRBJ2-6	18	TGCGCCAGCAGCCAAGGAGGACAGGGGGCCTCTGGGGCCAACGTCCTGACTTTC	CASSQGGQGASGANVLTF
-	TRBV30	-	TRBJ1-2	14	TGTGCCTGGAGTCTCAGACAGTACAACTATGGCTACACCTTC	CAWSLRQYNYGYTF
-	TRBV7-9	-	TRBJ2-2	13	TGTGCCAGCAGCGGGGACTCGAGCGGGGAGCTGTTTTTT	CASSGDSSGELFF
-	TRBV9	-	TRBJ2-5	16	TGTGCCAGCAGCATCCGGGCGGGGCCGTACCAAGAGACCCAGTACTTC	CASSIRAGPYQETQYF
-	TRBV28	-	TRBJ2-7	14	TGTGCCAGCAGTTTTCTCCAGGGATCCTTCCAGCAGTACTTC	CASSFLQGSFQQYF
-	TRBV7-9	TRBD1	TRBJ1-1	18	TGTGCCAGCACCACCCCTCGGGGACAGGAGTCGTTGTCAGAAAAAGCTTTCTTT	CASTTPRGQESLSEKAFF
-	TRBV6-5	TRBD2	TRBJ2-7	15	TGTGCCAGCAGTTACTCGGCGGGTCCGGGGGGGGAGCAGTACTTC	CASSYSAGPGGEQYF
-	TRBV18	TRBD1	TRBJ1-1	13	TGTGCCAGCTCACCCGATCTAGGGGGCAAAGCTTTCTTT	CASSPDLGGKAFF
-	TRBV2	TRBD1	TRBJ1-4	15	TGTGCCAGCAGTGGAAGGGACAGGGATCGTGAAAAACTGTTTTTT	CASSGRDRDREKLFF
-	TRBV3-1/TRBV3-2	-	TRBJ1-5	12	TGTGCCAGCAGCCAAGGGAATCAGCCCCAGCATTTT	CASSQGNQPQHF
-	TRBV6-5	-	TRBJ1-2	13	TGTGCCAGCAGGCGGGAAGGGGTAGGTGGCTACACCTTC	CASRREGVGGYTF
-	TRBV2	-	TRBJ2-6	16	TGTGCCAGCAGTTCCTTCGGGAGCTCTGGGGCCAACGTCCTGACTTTC	CASSSFGSSGANVLTF
-	TRBV24-1	TRBD2	TRBJ2-5	15	TGTGCCACCAGTGATTCTAGGACTAGCCTAGAGACCCAGTACTTC	CATSDSRTSLETQYF
-	TRBV28	-	TRBJ1-2	15	TGTGCCAGCAGTCCCCACCCAGGGGCGGACTATGGCTACACCTTC	CASSPHPGADYGYTF
-	TRBV6-5	-	TRBJ1-3	15	TGTGCCAGCATCTTAGACAGTTTCTCTGGAAACACCATATATTTT	CASILDSFSGNTIYF
few	TRBV4-1	TRBD2	TRBJ2-2	15	TGCGCCAGCAGCCATGCGGGGGGGCGAACCGGGGAGCTGTTTTTT	CASSHAGGRTGELFF
once	TRBV28	TRBD1	TRBJ1-2	16	TGTGCCAGCAGGACCCGGACAGGGGAAAGCCTCTATGGCTACACCTTC	CASRTRTGESLYGYTF
-	TRBV6-2/TRBV6-3	TRBD1	TRBJ1-1	15	TGTGCCAGCAGTACGATGACAGGGCCTGAAGCTGAAGCTTTCTTT	CASSTMTGPEAEAFF
-	TRBV5-1	TRBD2	TRBJ2-6	16	TGCGCCAGGTTAGCGGGGGGGTCCTCTGGGGCCAACGTCCTGACTTTC	CARLAGGSSGANVLTF